The entry below describes one TCR beta chain. This specimen belongs to a study of CD8+CD57+ T cells in acquired aplastic anemia. CDR3 and TCR beta VDJ profiling relied on genomic DNA as the template. A single record per CDR3 protein comes from TCRdb applying MiXCR to the reads. The top ten clones hold around 28% of a sample with around 190,000 distinct CDR3 sequences, approximately 60% of them seen once. Losses at the gene ends were 6 bases for V and 2 bases for J; bases not matched to a gene: 10. CDR1 and CDR2 (germline): DFQATT, SNEGSKA (reference sequence). This CDR3 spans 16 amino acids. This TCR was sampled from a human donor in good health. This chain joins TRBV20-1 and TRBJ2-3; 11 positions match TRBD2. Sample: sorted CD4+, CD8+, or CD8+CD57+ T cells (not recorded which) from PBMCs. The CDR3 here is CSAPSLGLADTDTQYF. CDR3 nucleotide sequence: TGCAGTGCGCCATCATTGGGACTAGCGGACACAGATACGCAGTATTTT.